These 28 T cell receptor beta chains came from one sample sequenced in a study of metastatic and nonmetastatic thyroid tumors. TCRdb re-called the PCR reads with MiXCR. Of about 33,000 clones listed, approximately 11% are singletons. No treatment of any kind had been given to any patient before thyroid surgery. The specimen was blood. The receptors were sampled from a female donor with papillary thyroid cancer or a benign thyroid nodule (not recorded which). Some clones in this sample may be carry-over from other donors' samples.

This clone has a count of ten or more. The junction and the germline gene differ at one end; a read error may be behind it. The chain uses TRBV24-1 and TRBJ2-7, with 8 positions matching TRBD2. Germline V gene data show CDR1 as KGHDR and CDR2 as SFDVKD. The CDR3 spans 15 residues. The DNA of the CDR3 is TGTGCCACCAGTGATTTGGTTAGCGGGGCCTACGAGCAGTGCTTC. Protein sequence: CATSDLVSGAYEQCF.

This clone was seen repeatedly, ten times or more. The genes are TRBV29-1 and TRBJ2-3, with 9 bases lining up with TRBD1. CDR1 is SQVTM and CDR2 is ANQGSEA in the germline V gene. Trimming took 7 bases from V and 3 from J; bases not matched to a gene: 5. The CDR3 covers 13 residues. The CDR3 DNA is TGCAGCGGGGAACAGGGGGCTACAGATACGCAGTATTTT. Protein product: CSGEQGATDTQYF.

In its sample, this clone was seen many times. The junction does not match germline at one end; this may be a read error. The rearrangement uses TRBV12-3 or TRBV12-4 and TRBJ2-2; D not certain. The CDR3 has 13 amino acids. In DNA, the CDR3 is TGTGCCAGCACTTTATCGAACACCGGGGAGCTGTTTTTT. The encoded protein is CASTLSNTGELFF.

This clone was picked up many times. This rearrangement joins TRBV27 to TRBJ2-7; tentative D call: TRBD1 (7 bases). The germline V and J ends were trimmed by 3 bases and 2 bases, with 11 bases remaining between them. Germline lookup yields CDR1 MNHEY and CDR2 SMNVEV (reference sequence). This CDR3 comprises 14 residues. For the CDR3, the DNA is TGTGCCAGCAGTTTCCAGGGGGGCCCCTACGAGCAGTACTTC. It is translated as CASSFQGGPYEQYF.

This clone occurred many times. The rearrangement uses TRBV30 and TRBJ1-1; 7 bases agree with TRBD1. J was trimmed by 4 bases and V by 1 base; bases with no gene match: 3. The CDR3 is 13 amino acids. Looked up from germline, CDR1 is GTSNPN and CDR2 is SVGIG (reference sequence). The CDR3 spells CAWSGDRATEAFF. In nucleotides, the CDR3 is TGTGCCTGGAGTGGTGACAGGGCCACTGAAGCTTTCTTT.

V and J are TRBV7-2 and TRBJ2-5; D unresolved. V shed 4 bases and J shed 2 bases, with 11 bases lying between them. Germline values: CDR1 SGHTA, CDR2 FQGNSA. The CDR3 is 14 residues long. The CDR3 nucleotides read TGTGCCAGCAGCTCGTGGACGGAACAAGAGACCCAGTACTTC. Translating it yields CASSSWTEQETQYF.

The chain links TRBV20-1 to TRBJ1-2; D is possibly TRBD1 (6 bases). CDR3 length: 12 residues. The germline gives CDR1 DFQATT, CDR2 SNEGSKA (reference sequence). CDR3 coding DNA: TGCAGGACTACAGGGAACGACTATGGCTACACCTTC. This sequence encodes CRTTGNDYGYTF.

This clone was picked up many times. V gene TRBV7-9 combines with J gene TRBJ2-7, with a tentative D call TRBD2 (7 bases). The germline gives CDR1 SEHNR, CDR2 FQNEAQ (reference sequence). This CDR3 is built from 14 residues. The V end was cut by 3 bases, the J end by 2 bases, with 11 bases between. As DNA, the CDR3 is TGTGCCAGCAGCTTTGAGGGGGGGACCTACGAGCAGTACTTC. Encoded protein: CASSFEGGTYEQYF.

Only a few counts were recorded for this clone. The V and J genes are TRBV5-1 and TRBJ2-1; TRBD1 agrees at 7 bases. CDR1 is SGHRS and CDR2 is YFSETQ in the germline V gene. With 0 bases clipped from V and 4 bases from J, the junction kept 4 bases outside the gene matches. This CDR3 comprises 15 residues. The CDR3 sequence: CASSLAAGGYNEQFF. Written as DNA, the CDR3 is TGCGCCAGCAGCTTGGCGGCAGGGGGTTACAATGAGCAGTTCTTC.

This clone was picked up a small number of times. The rearrangement uses TRBV5-6 and TRBJ2-7; D remains unclear. V lost 4 bases, J lost 3 bases, and 8 bases lay in between. CDR3 length: 12 residues. CDR1 SGHDT and CDR2 YYEEEE come from the germline V gene. This CDR3 is CASSLQSYEQYF. CDR3 nucleotide sequence: TGTGCCAGCAGCCTACAGAGCTACGAGCAGTACTTC.

The chain carries TRBV25-1 and TRBJ2-2; D possibly corresponds to TRBD1 (6 bases). The V gene's germline CDR1 is MGHDK and CDR2 SYGVNS. Trimming removed 3 bases from V and 5 bases from J, with 16 bases in between. The CDR3 has 16 amino acids. The CDR3 sequence is CASSETGQGSTGELFF. The CDR3 coding sequence is TGTGCCAGCAGTGAGACCGGGCAGGGGTCAACCGGGGAGCTGTTTTTT.

This clone was observed many times. A much larger clone differs by one base, so this may be a read error. This chain links TRBV15 with TRBJ1-3; a weak D match, TRBD1 (6 bases). The germline V gene has CDR1 LNHNV and CDR2 YYDKDF (reference sequence). There are 17 residues in the CDR3. The CDR3 is CATSDGAGALSGSTIYF. CDR3 DNA: TGTGCCACCAGCGACGGGGCAGGGGCTCTCTCTGGAAGCACCATATATTTT.

In its sample, this clone was seen many times. V is TRBV19 and J is TRBJ2-5; the D call may be TRBD1 or TRBD2 (7 bases each). Germline assignment: CDR1 LNHDA and CDR2 SQIVND (reference sequence). V was pared by 3 bases and J by 5 bases, with 16 bases between. This CDR3 has 15 amino acids. Written as DNA, the CDR3 is TGTGCCAGTAGTATCTGGGGAGGGGGCAAGGAGACCCAGTACTTC. Its protein product is CASSIWGGGKETQYF.

There are many counts of this clone. CDR3 DNA sequence: TGTGCCTGGCAGGGACAGGGGGAAGGCGAGCAGTACTTC. This codes for CAWQGQGEGEQYF. The chain uses TRBV30 and TRBJ2-7; TRBD1 agrees at 11 bases. The V segment lost 5 bases and the J segment 6 bases; nucleotides outside the gene matches: 6. In germline, CDR1 is GTSNPN, CDR2 SVGIG (reference sequence). The CDR3 contains 13 residues.

This clone was picked up many times. The chain has TRBV11-3 and TRBJ2-7, with TRBD2 identical over 10 bases. Germline V CDR1 and CDR2: SGHNT, YENEEA. The CDR3 spans 14 residues. The V and J ends lost 3 bases and 4 bases, in that order; junction bases with no gene match: 3. CDR3 nucleotides: TGTGCCAGCAGCTTTCTAGCGGGGGCTTACGAGCAGTACTTC. Translating it yields CASSFLAGAYEQYF.

This clone was found many times. The genes are TRBV19 and TRBJ1-4; maybe TRBD1 (5 bases). This CDR3 is 13 amino acids long. V shed 5 bases and J shed 8 bases, with 12 bases lying between them. Germline V gene data show CDR1 as LNHDA and CDR2 as SQIVND (reference sequence). For the CDR3, the DNA is TGTGCCAGTAGTGAGCCTGGGGGAGAAAAACTGTTTTTT. This gives the protein CASSEPGGEKLFF.

This clone was seen at least ten times. The chain uses TRBV6-2 or TRBV6-3 and TRBJ2-7; D may be TRBD1 (5 bases). The CDR3 consists of 12 residues. Per germline, CDR1 MNHEY and CDR2 SVGEGT. The V and J ends lost 8 bases and 2 bases respectively, with 10 bases between them. CDR3 amino acids: CASPRQTYEQYF. The CDR3 nucleotides are TGTGCCAGCCCCCGACAGACCTACGAGCAGTACTTC.

This clone was observed at least ten times. The chain carries TRBV10-3 and TRBJ1-4, with 7 bases lining up with TRBD1. Losses at the gene ends were 10 bases for V and 4 bases for J; bases not matched to a gene: 6. The CDR3 sequence is 13 residues long. Per the germline V gene, CDR1 is ENHRY and CDR2 is SYGVKD. The CDR3 loop reads CASARDSNEKLFF. The CDR3 nucleotides are TGTGCCAGCGCTCGGGACAGTAATGAAAAACTGTTTTTT.

Relative to its sample, this clone is medium-sized. The chain joins TRBV6-2 or TRBV6-3 to TRBJ2-1; D unclear. CDR1 and CDR2 from the germline V gene are MNHEY and SVGEGT. V lost 2 bases and J lost 0, with 8 bases in between. This CDR3 region has 15 residues. The CDR3 coding sequence is TGTGCCAGCAGTTACAACAGCCACTCCTACAATGAGCAGTTCTTC. Its translation: CASSYNSHSYNEQFF.

This clone occurred many times. The rearrangement links TRBV11-2 to TRBJ1-1, with TRBD1 as a possible D gene (6 bases). Germline CDR1 reads SGHAT; CDR2 reads FQNNGV. V was trimmed by 5 bases and J by 6 bases, leaving 13 bases between them. The CDR3 consists of 13 residues. The CDR3 reads CASSQWGRSEAFF. The CDR3 region has the DNA TGTGCCAGCAGCCAGTGGGGGCGTTCTGAAGCTTTCTTT.

This clone is labeled medium-sized. This rearrangement joins TRBV12-3 or TRBV12-4 to TRBJ2-7, with D perhaps TRBD1 (5 bases). This CDR3 comprises 12 residues. Trimming shortened V by 5 bases and J by 3 bases, and 8 bases separated the two germline ends. The CDR3 region is CASSPQDYEQYF. The CDR3, as DNA: TGTGCCAGCAGTCCACAGGACTACGAGCAGTACTTC.

This clone is a singleton in its sample. A junction boundary mismatches the germline segment, possibly from a read error. The same CDR3 can be traced to other DNA sequences in this sample. V is TRBV7-2 and J is TRBJ1-1; tentatively, D is TRBD1 (5 bases). The germline CDR1 and CDR2 sequences are SGHTA and FQGNSA. This CDR3 is built from 13 residues. CDR3 nucleotides: TGTGCCAGCAGCTTTTGGACAAACACCGAAGCTTTCTTT. Its protein product is CASSFWTNTEAFF.

This clone was observed a handful of times. The chain recombines TRBV6-1 with TRBJ2-7; D is perhaps TRBD1 (6 bases). CDR3 size: 14 residues. Germline lookup yields CDR1 MNHNS and CDR2 SASEGT. With 11 bases removed from V and 9 bases from J, the gap between germline ends came to 26 bases. In DNA form, the CDR3 reads TGTGCCGGAAGACAGGACCGACAGGTGGTTGTGCAGTACTTC. Its translation is CAGRQDRQVVVQYF.

The CDR3 reads CAPSEGSSGANVLTF. The CDR3 coding sequence is TGTGCCCCGAGTGAGGGAAGCTCTGGGGCCAACGTCCTGACTTTC. This chain links TRBV6-4 with TRBJ2-6; a weak D match, TRBD2 (5 bases). CDR1 is MRHNA and CDR2 is SNTAGT in the germline V gene. V lost 11 bases and J lost 0, with 14 bases in between. The CDR3 covers 15 residues.

Ten or more counts support this clone. The genes are TRBV3-1 and TRBJ2-7, with 11 bases lining up with TRBD2. Germline V gene lookup returns CDR1 LGHDT and CDR2 YNNKEL (reference sequence). The CDR3 covers 17 residues. V trimming: 4 bases; J trimming: 0 bases; junction bases outside the gene matches: 8. This CDR3 is CASSLKGTSGSSYEQYF. CDR3 nucleotide sequence: TGTGCCAGCAGCCTTAAAGGGACTAGCGGTTCCTCCTACGAGCAGTACTTC.

This clone was counted many times. The gene calls are TRBV10-3 and TRBJ1-2; D is undetermined. The CDR3 loop spans 12 amino acids. The V and J ends lost 4 bases and 1 base respectively, with 4 bases between them. Germline V gives CDR1 ENHRY, CDR2 SYGVKD. The CDR3 DNA follows: TGTGCCATCAGTGCTAGTAACTATGGCTACACCTTC. It codes for CAISASNYGYTF.

This clone was seen ten or more times. The chain combines TRBV6-1 with TRBJ2-5; 10 bases align to TRBD1. Germline CDR1 MNHNS, CDR2 SASEGT. Trimming at V came to 2 bases and at J to 2 bases, leaving 2 bases not matched to a gene. The CDR3 covers 15 residues. CDR3 sequence (DNA): TGTGCCAGCAGTGAACCGGGACAGGGGCAAGAGACCCAGTACTTC. Its translation is CASSEPGQGQETQYF.

This clone was picked up many times. The rearrangement joins TRBV7-3 to TRBJ2-3, with no clear D. Germline V gene data show CDR1 as SGHTA and CDR2 as FQGTGA. This CDR3 is 16 amino acids long. V lost 2 bases and J 4 bases, leaving 16 bases between the germline ends. CDR3 in amino acids: CASSLSRVASADTQYF. The CDR3 DNA reads TGTGCCAGCAGCTTATCTCGAGTAGCCTCTGCAGATACGCAGTATTTT.